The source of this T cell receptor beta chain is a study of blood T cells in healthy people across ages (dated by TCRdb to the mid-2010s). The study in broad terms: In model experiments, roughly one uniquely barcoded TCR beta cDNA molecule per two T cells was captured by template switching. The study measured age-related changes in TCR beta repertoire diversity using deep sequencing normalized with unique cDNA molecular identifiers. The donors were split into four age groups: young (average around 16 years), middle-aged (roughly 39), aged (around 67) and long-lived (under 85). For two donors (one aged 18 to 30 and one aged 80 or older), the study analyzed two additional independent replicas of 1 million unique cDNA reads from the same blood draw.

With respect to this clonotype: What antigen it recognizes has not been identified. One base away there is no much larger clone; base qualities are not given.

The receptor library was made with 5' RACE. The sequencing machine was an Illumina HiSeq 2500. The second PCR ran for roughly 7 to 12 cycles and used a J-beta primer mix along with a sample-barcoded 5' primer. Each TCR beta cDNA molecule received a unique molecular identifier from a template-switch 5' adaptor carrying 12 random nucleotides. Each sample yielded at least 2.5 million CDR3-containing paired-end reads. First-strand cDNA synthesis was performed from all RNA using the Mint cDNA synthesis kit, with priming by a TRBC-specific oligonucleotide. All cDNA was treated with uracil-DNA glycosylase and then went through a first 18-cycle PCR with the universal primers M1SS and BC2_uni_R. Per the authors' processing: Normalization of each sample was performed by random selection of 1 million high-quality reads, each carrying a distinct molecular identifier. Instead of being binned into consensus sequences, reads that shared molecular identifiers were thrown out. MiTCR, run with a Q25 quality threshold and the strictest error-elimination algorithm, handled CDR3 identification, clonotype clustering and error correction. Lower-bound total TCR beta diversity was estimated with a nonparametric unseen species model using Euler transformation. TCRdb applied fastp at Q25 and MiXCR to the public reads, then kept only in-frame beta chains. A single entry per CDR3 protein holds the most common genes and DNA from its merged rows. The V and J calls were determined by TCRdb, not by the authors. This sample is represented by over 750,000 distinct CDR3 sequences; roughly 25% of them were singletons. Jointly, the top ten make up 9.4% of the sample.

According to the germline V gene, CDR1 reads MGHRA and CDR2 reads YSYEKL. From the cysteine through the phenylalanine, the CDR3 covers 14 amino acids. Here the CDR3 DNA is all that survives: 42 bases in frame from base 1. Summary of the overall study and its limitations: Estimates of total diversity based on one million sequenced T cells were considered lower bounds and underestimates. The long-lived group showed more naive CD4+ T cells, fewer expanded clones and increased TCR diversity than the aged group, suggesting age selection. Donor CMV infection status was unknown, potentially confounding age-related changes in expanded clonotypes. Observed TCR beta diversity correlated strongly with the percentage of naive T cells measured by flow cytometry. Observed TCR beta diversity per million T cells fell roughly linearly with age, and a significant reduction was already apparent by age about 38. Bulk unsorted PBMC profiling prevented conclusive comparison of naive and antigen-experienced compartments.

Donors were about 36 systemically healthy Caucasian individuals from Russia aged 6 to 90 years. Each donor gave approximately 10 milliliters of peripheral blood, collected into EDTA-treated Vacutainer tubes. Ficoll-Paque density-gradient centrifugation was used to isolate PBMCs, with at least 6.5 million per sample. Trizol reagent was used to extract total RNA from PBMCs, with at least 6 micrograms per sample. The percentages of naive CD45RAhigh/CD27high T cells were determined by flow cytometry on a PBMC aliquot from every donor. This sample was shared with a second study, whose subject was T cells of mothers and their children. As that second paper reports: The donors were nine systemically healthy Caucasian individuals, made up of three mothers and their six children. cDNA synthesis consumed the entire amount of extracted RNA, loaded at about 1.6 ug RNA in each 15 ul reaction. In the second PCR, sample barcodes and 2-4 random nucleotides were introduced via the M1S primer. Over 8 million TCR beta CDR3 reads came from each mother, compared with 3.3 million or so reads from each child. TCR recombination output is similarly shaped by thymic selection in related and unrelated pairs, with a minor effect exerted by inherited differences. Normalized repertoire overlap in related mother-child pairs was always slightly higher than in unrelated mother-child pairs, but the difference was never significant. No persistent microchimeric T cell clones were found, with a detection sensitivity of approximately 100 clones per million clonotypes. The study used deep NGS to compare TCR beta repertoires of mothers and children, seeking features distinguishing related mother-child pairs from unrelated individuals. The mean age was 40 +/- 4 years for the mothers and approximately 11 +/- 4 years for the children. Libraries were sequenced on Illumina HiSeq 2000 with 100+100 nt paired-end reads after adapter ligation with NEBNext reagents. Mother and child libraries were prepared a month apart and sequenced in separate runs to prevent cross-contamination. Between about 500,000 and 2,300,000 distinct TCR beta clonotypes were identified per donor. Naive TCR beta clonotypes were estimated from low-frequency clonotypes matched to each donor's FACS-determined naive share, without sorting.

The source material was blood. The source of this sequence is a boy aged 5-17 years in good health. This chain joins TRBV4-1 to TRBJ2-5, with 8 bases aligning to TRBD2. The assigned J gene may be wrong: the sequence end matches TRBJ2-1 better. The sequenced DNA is TGCGCCAGCAGCCATTCTCTAGCGGGCGATGAGCAGTTCTTC. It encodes CASSHSLAGDEQFF.